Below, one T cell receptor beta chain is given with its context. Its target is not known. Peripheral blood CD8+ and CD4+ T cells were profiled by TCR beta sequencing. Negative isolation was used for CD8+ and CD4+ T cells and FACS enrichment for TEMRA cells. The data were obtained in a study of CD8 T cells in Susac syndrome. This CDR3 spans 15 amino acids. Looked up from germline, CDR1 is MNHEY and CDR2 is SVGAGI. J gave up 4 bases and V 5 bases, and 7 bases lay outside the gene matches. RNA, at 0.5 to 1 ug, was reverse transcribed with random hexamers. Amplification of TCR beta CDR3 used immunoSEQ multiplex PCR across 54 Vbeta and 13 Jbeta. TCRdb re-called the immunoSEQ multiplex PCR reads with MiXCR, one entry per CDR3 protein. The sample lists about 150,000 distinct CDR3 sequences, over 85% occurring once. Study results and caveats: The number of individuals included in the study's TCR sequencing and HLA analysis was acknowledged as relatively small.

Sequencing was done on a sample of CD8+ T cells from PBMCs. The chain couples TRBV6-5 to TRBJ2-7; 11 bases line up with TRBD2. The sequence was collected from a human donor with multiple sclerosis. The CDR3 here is CASSLRTSGFYEQYF. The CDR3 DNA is TGTGCCAGCAGTCTCCGGACTAGCGGGTTTTACGAGCAGTACTTC.